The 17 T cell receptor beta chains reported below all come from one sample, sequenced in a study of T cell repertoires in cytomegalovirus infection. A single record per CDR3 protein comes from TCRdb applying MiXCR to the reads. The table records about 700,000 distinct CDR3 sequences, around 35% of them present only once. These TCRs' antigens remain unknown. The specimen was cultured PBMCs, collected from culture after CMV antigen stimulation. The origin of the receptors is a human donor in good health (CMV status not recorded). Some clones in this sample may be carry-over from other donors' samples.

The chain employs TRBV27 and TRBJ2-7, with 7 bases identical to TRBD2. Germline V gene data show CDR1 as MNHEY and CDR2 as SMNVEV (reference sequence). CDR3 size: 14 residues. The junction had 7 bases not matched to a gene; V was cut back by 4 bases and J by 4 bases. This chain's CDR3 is CASSSLREGYEQYF. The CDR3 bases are TGTGCCAGCAGTTCCCTCAGGGAGGGGTACGAGCAGTACTTC.

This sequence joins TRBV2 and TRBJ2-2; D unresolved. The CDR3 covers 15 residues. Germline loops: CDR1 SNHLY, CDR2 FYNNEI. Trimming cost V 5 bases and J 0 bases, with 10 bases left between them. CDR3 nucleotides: TGTGCCAGCAGTTTGCTAGGGCCGAACACCGGGGAGCTGTTTTTT. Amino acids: CASSLLGPNTGELFF.

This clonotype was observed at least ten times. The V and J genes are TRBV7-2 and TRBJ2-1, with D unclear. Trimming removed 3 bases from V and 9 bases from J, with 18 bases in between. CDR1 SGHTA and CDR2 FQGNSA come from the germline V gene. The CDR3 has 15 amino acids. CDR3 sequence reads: CASSLLALGRPEQFF. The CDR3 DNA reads TGTGCCAGCAGCTTGTTGGCTCTAGGGCGGCCTGAGCAGTTCTTC.

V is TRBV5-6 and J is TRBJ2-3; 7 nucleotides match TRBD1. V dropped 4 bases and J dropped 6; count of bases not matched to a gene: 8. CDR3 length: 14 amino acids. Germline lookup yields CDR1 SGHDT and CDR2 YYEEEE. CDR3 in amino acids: CASSPDRRVDTQYF. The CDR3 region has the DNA TGTGCCAGCAGCCCGGACAGGCGCGTGGATACGCAGTATTTT.

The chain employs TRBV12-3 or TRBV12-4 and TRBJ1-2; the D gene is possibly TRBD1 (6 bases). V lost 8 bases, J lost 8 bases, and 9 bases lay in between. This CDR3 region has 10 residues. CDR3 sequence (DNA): TGTGCCAGCGGTGGGGGCGGCTACACCTTC. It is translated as CASGGGGYTF.

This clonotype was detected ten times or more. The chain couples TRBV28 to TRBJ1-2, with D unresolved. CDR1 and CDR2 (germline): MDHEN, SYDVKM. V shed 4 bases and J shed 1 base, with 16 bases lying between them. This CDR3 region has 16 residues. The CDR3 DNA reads TGTGCCAGCAGTTCTGTTGCGGGTGTTGGTAACTATGGCTACACCTTC. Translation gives CASSSVAGVGNYGYTF.

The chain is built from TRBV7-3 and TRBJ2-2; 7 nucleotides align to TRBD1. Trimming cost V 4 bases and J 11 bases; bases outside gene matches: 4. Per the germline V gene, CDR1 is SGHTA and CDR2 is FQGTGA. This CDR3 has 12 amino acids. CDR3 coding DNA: TGTGCCAGCAGCTCGGACAGGTCCGAGCTGTTTTTT. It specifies CASSSDRSELFF. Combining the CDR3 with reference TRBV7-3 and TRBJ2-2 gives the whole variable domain GAGVSQTPSNKVTEKGKYVELRCDPISGHTALYWYRQSLGQGPEFLIYFQGTGAADDSGLPNDRFFAVRPEGSVSTLKIQRTERGDSAVYLCASSSDRSELFFGEGSRLTVL.

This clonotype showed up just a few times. DNA of the CDR3: TGTGCTAGTGGTCCCCGGACGGTCGCGAACACCGGGGAGCTGTTTTTT. As protein: CASGPRTVANTGELFF. This rearrangement joins TRBV12-5 to TRBJ2-2, with no clear D. CDR3 length equals 16 residues. Trimming left V 5 bases short and J 0 bases short, with 13 bases between. Germline lookup yields CDR1 LGHNT and CDR2 FRNRAP.

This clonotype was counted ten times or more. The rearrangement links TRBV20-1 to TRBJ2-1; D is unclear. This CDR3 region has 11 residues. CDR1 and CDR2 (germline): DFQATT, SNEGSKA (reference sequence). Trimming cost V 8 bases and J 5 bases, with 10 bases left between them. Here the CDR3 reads CSPRRHNEQFF. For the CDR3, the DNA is TGCAGTCCTCGGCGCCACAATGAGCAGTTCTTC.

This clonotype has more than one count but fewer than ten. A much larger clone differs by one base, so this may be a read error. CDR3 in amino acids: CASSRSPYEQYF. The CDR3 DNA reads TGTGCCAGCAGCCGCAGCCCCTACGAGCAGTACTTC. The chain is built from TRBV7-9 and TRBJ2-7; no clear D. Trimming removed 5 bases at V and 2 bases at J, with 7 bases between. The CDR3 spans 12 residues. Germline CDR1 is SEHNR and CDR2 is FQNEAQ (reference sequence).

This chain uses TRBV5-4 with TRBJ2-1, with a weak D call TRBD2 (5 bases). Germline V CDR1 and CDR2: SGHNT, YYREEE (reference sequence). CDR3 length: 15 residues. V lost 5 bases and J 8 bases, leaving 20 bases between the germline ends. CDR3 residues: CASRRAGRGVHEQFF. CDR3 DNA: TGTGCCAGCAGACGGGCCGGACGGGGAGTACATGAGCAGTTCTTC.

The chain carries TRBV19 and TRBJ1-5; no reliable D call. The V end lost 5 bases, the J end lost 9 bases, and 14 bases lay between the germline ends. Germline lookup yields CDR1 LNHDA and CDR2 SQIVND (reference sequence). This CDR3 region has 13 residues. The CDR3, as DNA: TGTGCCAGTAGTGATCAGGCCCTATCGCCCCAGCATTTT. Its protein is CASSDQALSPQHF.

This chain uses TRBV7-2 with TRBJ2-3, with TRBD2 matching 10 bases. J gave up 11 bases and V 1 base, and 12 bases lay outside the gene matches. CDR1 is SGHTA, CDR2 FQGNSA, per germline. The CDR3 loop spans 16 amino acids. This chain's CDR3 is CASSLGQAGGQGRQYF. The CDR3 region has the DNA TGTGCCAGCAGCTTAGGTCAAGCGGGAGGGCAGGGGAGGCAGTATTTT. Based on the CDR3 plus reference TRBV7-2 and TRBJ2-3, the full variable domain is GAGVSQSPSNKVTEKGKDVELRCDPISGHTALYWYRQSLGQGLEFLIYFQGNSAPDKSGLPSDRFSAERTGGSVSTLTIQRTQQEDSAVYLCASSLGQAGGQGRQYFGPGTRLTVL.

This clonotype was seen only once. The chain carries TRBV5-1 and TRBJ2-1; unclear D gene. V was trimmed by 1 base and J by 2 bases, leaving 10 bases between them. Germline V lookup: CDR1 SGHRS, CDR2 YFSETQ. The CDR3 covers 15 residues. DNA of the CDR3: TGCGCCAGCAGCTTGTTGTCAACCACCTACAATGAGCAGTTCTTC. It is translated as CASSLLSTTYNEQFF.

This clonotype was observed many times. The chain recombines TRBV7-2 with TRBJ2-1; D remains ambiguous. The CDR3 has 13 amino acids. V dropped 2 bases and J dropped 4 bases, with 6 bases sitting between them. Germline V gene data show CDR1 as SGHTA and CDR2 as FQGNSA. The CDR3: CASSLRFYNEQFF. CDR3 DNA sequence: TGTGCCAGCAGCTTAAGATTTTACAATGAGCAGTTCTTC.

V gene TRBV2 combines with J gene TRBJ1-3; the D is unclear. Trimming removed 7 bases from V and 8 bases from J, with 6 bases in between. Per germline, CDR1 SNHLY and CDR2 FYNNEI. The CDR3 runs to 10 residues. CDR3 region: CASKDDTIYF. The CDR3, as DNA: TGTGCCAGCAAGGACGACACCATATATTTT.

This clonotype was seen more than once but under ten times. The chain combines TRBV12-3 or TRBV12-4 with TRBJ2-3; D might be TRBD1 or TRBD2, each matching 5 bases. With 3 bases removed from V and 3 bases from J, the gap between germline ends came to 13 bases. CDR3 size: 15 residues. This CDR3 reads CASSFGASGTDTQYF. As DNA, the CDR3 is TGTGCCAGCAGTTTCGGGGCTAGTGGGACAGATACGCAGTATTTT.